This T cell receptor (beta chain) was retrieved from a study of blood T cell repertoires in COVID-19. In the study overall: Samples came from the United States, Italy and Spain, spanning acute and convalescent COVID-19.

In the authors' methods: Amplifying reference gene primers gave estimates of nucleated cell counts. The data were produced by immunoSEQ multiplex PCR, yet TCRdb's version contains in-frame clones alone and is incomplete. The DNA was the basis for D and trimming; V, J and clone size are from that table. The sample consists of around 26,000 clones, under 90% of them appearing once. Germline assignment: CDR1 SGHNT and CDR2 YENEEA. V was trimmed by 5 bases and J by 9 bases, leaving 15 bases between them. The CDR3 spans 13 residues. This sequence was found in a human donor in a cohort sampled during active COVID-19. The V and J genes are TRBV11-3 and TRBJ2-3, with D possibly being TRBD1 (5 bases). The sequenced sample consisted of peripheral blood. The DNA for the CDR3 is TGTGCCAGCAGCATTCAAGACAGTTCAACGCAGTATTTT. It is translated as CASSIQDSSTQYF.